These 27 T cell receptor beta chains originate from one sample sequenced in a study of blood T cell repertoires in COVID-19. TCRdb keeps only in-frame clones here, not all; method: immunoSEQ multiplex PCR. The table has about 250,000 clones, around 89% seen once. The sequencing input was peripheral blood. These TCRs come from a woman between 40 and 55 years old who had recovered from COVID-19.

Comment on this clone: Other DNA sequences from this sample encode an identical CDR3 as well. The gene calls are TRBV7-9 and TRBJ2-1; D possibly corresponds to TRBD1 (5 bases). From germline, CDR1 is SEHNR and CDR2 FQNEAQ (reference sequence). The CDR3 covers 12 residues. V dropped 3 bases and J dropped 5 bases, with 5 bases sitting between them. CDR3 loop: CASSLGHNEQFF. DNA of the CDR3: TGTGCCAGCAGCTTGGGGCACAATGAGCAGTTCTTC.

In nucleotides, the CDR3 is TGTGCCAGCCAGGGGGCCTACGAGCAGTACTTC. Translating it yields CASQGAYEQYF. The rearrangement uses TRBV7-2 and TRBJ2-7; TRBD1 agrees at 7 bases. The junction had 0 bases not matched to a gene; V was cut back by 8 bases and J by 2 bases. CDR1 SGHTA and CDR2 FQGNSA come from the germline V gene. There are 11 residues in the CDR3.

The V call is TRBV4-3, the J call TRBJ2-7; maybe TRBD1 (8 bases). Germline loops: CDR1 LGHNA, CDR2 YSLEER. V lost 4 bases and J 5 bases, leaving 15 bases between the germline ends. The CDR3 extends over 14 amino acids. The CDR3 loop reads CASSLRTGRDEQYF. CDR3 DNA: TGCGCCAGCAGCCTCCGGACAGGGAGGGACGAGCAGTACTTC.

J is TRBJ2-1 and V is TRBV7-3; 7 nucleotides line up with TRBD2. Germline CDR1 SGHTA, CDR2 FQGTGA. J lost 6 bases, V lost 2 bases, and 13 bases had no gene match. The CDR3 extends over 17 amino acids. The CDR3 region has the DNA TGTGCCAGCAGCTTAGGGGGAGGGTACGGTGGGGCCAATGAGCAGTTCTTC. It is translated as CASSLGGGYGGANEQFF.

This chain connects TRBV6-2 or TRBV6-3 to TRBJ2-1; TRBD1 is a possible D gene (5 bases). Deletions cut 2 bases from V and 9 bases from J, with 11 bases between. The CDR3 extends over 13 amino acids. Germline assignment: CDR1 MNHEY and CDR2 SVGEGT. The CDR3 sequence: CASSYVGLGEQFF. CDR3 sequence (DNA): TGTGCCAGCAGTTACGTGGGGCTAGGTGAGCAGTTCTTC.

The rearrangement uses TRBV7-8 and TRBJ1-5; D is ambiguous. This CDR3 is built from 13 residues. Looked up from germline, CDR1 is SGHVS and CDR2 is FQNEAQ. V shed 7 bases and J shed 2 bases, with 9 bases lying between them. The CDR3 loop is CASTGNRNQPQHF. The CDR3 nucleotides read TGTGCCAGCACAGGAAACCGCAATCAGCCCCAGCATTTT.

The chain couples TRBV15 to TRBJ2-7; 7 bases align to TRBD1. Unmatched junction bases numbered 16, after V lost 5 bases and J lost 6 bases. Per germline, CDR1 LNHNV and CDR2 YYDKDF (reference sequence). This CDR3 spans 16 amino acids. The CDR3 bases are TGTGCCACCAGCCCGCGAAGGGGGCAGTTTGGAGTCGAGCAGTACTTC. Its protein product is CATSPRRGQFGVEQYF.

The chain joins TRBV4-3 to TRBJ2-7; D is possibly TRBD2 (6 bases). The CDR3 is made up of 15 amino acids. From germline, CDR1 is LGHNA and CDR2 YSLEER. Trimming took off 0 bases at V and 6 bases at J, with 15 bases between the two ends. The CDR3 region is CASSQDRTPRGEQYF. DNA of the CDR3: TGCGCCAGCAGCCAAGACAGGACCCCGCGGGGCGAGCAGTACTTC.

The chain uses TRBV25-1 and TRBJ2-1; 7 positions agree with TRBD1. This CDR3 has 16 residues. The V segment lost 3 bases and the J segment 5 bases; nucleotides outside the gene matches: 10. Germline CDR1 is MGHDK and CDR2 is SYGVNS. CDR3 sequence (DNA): TGTGCCAGCAGTGATTCCGGACAGGCCCCCGACAATGAGCAGTTCTTC. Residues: CASSDSGQAPDNEQFF.

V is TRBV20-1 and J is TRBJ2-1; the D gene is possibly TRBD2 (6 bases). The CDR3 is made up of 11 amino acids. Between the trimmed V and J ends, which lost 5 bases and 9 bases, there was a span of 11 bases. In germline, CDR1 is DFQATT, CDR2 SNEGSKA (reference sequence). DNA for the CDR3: TGCAGTGCTCTCCACGGGGGTGAGCAGTTCTTC. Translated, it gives CSALHGGEQFF.

CDR3 residues: CASTATSAADTQYF. CDR3 in DNA: TGCGCCAGCACCGCGACTAGCGCAGCAGATACGCAGTATTTT. The genes are TRBV5-1 and TRBJ2-3; 8 positions agree with TRBD2. Looked up from germline, CDR1 is SGHRS and CDR2 is YFSETQ. This CDR3 is 14 amino acids long. The V segment lost 6 bases and the J segment 4 bases; nucleotides outside the gene matches: 7.

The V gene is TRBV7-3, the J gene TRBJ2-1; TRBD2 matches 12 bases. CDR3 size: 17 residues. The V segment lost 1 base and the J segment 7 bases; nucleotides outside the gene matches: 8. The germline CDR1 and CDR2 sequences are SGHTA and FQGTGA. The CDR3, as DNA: TGTGCCAGCAGCTTAATCCCTAGCGGGAGGGCCAAGAATGAGCAGTTCTTC. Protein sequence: CASSLIPSGRAKNEQFF.

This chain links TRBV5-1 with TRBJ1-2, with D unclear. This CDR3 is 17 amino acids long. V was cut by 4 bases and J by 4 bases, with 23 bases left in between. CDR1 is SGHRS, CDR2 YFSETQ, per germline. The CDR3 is CASSPQTRRADIYGYTF. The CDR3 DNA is TGCGCCAGCAGCCCACAGACCCGACGAGCAGATATCTATGGCTACACCTTC.

CDR3 amino acids: CASSPSRVNTEAFF. CDR3 DNA: TGTGCCAGCAGTCCCTCTCGTGTGAACACTGAAGCTTTCTTT. V usage is TRBV27 and J usage is TRBJ1-1; D not certain. Trimming left V 5 bases short and J 0 bases short, with 10 bases between. Per the germline V gene, CDR1 is MNHEY and CDR2 is SMNVEV (reference sequence). The CDR3 runs to 14 residues.

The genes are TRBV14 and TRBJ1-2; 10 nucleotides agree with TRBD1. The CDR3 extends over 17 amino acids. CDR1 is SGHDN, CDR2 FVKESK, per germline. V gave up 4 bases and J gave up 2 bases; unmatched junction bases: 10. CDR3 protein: CASSPGTGAPTNYGYTF. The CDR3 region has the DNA TGTGCCAGCAGCCCAGGGACAGGGGCCCCTACCAACTATGGCTACACCTTC.

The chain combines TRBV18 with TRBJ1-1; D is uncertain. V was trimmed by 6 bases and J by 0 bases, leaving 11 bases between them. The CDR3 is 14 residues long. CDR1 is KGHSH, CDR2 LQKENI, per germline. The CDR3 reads CASSGNRLNTEAFF. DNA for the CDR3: TGTGCCAGCTCCGGGAACCGATTGAACACTGAAGCTTTCTTT.

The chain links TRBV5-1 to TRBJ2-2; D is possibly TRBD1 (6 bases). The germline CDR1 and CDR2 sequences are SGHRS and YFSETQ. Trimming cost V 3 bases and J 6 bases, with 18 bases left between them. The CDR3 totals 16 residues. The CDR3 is CASSSQPTGPPGELFF. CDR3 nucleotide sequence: TGCGCCAGCAGCTCCCAACCGACAGGTCCCCCCGGGGAGCTGTTTTTT.

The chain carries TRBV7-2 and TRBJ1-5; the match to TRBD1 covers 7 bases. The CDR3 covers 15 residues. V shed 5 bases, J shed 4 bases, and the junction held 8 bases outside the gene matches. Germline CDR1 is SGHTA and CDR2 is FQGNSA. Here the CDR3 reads CASSPTGTANQPQHF. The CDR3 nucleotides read TGTGCCAGCAGCCCCACCGGGACAGCTAATCAGCCCCAGCATTTT.

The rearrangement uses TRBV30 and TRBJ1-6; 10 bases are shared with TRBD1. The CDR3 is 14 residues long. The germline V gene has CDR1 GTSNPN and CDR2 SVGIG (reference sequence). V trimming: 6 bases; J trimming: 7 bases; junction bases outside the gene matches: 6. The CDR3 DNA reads TGTGCCTGCAGGGCGGACAGGGGGAATTCACCCCTCCACTTT. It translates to CACRADRGNSPLHF.

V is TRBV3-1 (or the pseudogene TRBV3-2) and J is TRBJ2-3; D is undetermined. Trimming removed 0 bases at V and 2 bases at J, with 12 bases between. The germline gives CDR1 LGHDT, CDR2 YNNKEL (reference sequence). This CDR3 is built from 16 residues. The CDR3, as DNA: TGTGCCAGCAGCCAAGACGGGTCGCCGCACACAGATACGCAGTATTTT. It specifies CASSQDGSPHTDTQYF.

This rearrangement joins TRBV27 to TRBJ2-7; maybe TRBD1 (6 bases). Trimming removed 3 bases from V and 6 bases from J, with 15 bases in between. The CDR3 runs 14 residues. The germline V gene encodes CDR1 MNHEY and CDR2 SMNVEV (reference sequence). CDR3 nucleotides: TGTGCCAGCAGTTTGGGCACAGGGTTTGGCGAGCAGTACTTC. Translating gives CASSLGTGFGEQYF.

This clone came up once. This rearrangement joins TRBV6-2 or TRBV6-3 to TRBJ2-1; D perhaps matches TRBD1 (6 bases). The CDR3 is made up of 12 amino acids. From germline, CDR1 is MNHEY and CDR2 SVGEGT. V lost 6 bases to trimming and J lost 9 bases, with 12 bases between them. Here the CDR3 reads CASSSWGPEQFF. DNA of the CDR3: TGTGCCAGCAGCTCCTGGGGGCCTGAGCAGTTCTTC.

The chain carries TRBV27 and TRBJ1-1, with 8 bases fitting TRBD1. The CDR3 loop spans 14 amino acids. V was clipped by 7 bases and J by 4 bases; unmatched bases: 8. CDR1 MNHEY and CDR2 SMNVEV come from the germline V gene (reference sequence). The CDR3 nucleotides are TGTGCCAGCAACCCCCGGACAGGGCGCACTGAAGCTTTCTTT. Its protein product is CASNPRTGRTEAFF.

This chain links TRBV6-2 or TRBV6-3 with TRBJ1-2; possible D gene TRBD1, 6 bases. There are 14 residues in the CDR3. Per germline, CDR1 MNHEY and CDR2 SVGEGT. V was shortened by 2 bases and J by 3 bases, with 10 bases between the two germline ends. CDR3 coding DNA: TGTGCCAGCAGTTACCCACAGGGCTACTATGGCTACACCTTC. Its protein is CASSYPQGYYGYTF.

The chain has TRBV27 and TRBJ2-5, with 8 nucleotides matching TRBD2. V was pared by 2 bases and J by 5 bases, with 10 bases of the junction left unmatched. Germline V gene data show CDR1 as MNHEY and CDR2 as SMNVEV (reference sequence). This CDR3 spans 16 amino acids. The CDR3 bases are TGTGCCAGCAGTTTAGGGAGCGGGAGAGTCGGGGAGACCCAGTACTTC. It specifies CASSLGSGRVGETQYF.

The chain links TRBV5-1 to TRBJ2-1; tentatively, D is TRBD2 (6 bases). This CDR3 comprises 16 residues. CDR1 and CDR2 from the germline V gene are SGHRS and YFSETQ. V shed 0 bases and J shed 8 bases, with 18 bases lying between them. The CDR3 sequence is CASSLDTSLPWDEQFF. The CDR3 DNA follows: TGCGCCAGCAGCTTGGATACTAGCCTTCCTTGGGATGAGCAGTTCTTC.

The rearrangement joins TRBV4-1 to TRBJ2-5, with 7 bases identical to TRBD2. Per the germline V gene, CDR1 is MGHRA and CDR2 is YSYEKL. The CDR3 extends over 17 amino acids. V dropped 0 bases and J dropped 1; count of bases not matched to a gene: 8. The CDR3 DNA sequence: TGCGCCAGCAGCCAAGACCCTCCGGGGGGAACCCAAGAGACCCAGTACTTC. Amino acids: CASSQDPPGGTQETQYF.